Reported below is one T cell receptor (beta chain). Its antigen specificity is not known. Per-base quality was not reported, and no clone a single base away is much larger than it. Systemically healthy Caucasian individuals from Russia, around 39 in total and aged about 6 to 100 years, were included as donors. Each donor gave around 9.5 milliliters of peripheral blood, collected into EDTA-treated Vacutainer tubes. Ficoll-Paque density-gradient centrifugation was used to isolate PBMCs, with at least 6 million obtained per sample. Total RNA, at least 6 micrograms per sample, was extracted from PBMCs with Trizol reagent. For every donor, flow cytometry on a PBMC aliquot measured the percentage of naive CD45RAhigh/CD27high T cells. This specimen belongs to a study of blood T cells in healthy people across ages (dated by TCRdb to about 2015). Study-wide context: In model experiments, roughly one uniquely barcoded TCR beta cDNA molecule per two T cells was captured by template switching. To avoid experimental bias, donors of different ages were distributed randomly across sequencing lanes. The study analyzed two additional independent replicas of 1 million unique cDNA reads from the same blood draw for two donors, one aged 18 to 30 and one aged 80 or older. Four age groups were formed from the donors: young (average about 17 years), middle-aged (approximately 39), aged (about 62) and long-lived (less than 85). To track age-related changes in TCR beta repertoire diversity, the study relied on deep sequencing normalized with unique cDNA molecular identifiers. The full study reports these points: Compared with the aged group, the long-lived group had more naive CD4+ T cells, fewer expanded clones and increased TCR diversity, a pattern suggesting age selection. Because the CMV infection status of the donors was unknown, age-related changes in expanded clonotypes may potentially have been confounded. The percentage of naive T cells measured by flow cytometry correlated strongly with observed TCR beta diversity. Total diversity estimates from one million sequenced T cells were considered lower bounds and underestimates. Because profiling used bulk unsorted PBMCs, naive and antigen-experienced compartments could not be compared conclusively. As age increased, observed TCR beta diversity per million T cells dropped in a roughly linear way, and a significant reduction was already evident by age 40.

Receptor amplification or capture employed 5' RACE. TCRdb shows the sequencer as Illumina HiSeq 2500. A second roughly 6 to 11 cycle PCR used a sample-barcoded 5' primer and a J-beta primer mix. A template-switch 5' adaptor carrying 12 random nucleotides introduced a unique molecular identifier onto each TCR beta cDNA molecule. Each sample yielded at least 2.5 million CDR3-containing paired-end reads. First-strand cDNA was synthesized from all RNA with the Mint cDNA synthesis kit, primed by a TRBC-specific oligonucleotide. All cDNA was treated with uracil-DNA glycosylase and then went through a first 18-cycle PCR with the universal primers M1SS and BC2_uni_R. The published analysis was carried out like this. Normalization of each sample was performed by random selection of 1 million high-quality reads, each carrying a distinct molecular identifier. Instead of being binned into consensus sequences, reads that shared molecular identifiers were thrown out. MiTCR, run with a Q25 quality threshold and the strictest error-elimination algorithm, handled CDR3 identification, clonotype clustering and error correction. A nonparametric unseen species model using Euler transformation provided a lower-bound estimate of total TCR beta diversity. The public reads were run again by TCRdb, first through fastp at Q25 and then through MiXCR, and only productive beta chains were kept. One record per CDR3 amino acid sequence lists the most common genes and DNA. The V and J calls reflect TCRdb's pipeline rather than the authors' work. For this sample there are some 1,500,000 distinct CDR3 sequences; about 42% appear just once. The ten largest make up less than 5% of the sample.

The receptor's source is a woman aged 18-29 years in good health. Sequences were obtained from blood.

The nucleotide sequence reads as follows: TGTGCCACCAGCAGAGATCTGTCGGGACAGGGATTAGAGACCCAGTACTTC. Its coded protein is CATSRDLSGQGLETQYF. The rearranged segments are TRBV15 and TRBJ2-5; TRBD1 fits 9 bases in the junction. Unmatched junction bases come to 9, with V trimmed by 0 bases and J by 4 bases. The germline V gene (reference sequence) gives CDR1 as LNHNV and CDR2 as YYDKDF. The cysteine opens and the phenylalanine closes a CDR3 of 17 amino acids. Left in the record is the CDR3 DNA by itself, 51 bases read in frame from the first base. When the CDR3 is completed using the reference TRBV15 and TRBJ2-5 genes on either side, the full variable domain is DAMVIQNPRYQVTQFGKPVTLSCSQTLNHNVMYWYQQKSSQAPKLLFHYYDKDFNNEADTPDNFQSRRPNTSFCFLDIRSPGLGDTAMYLCATSRDLSGQGLETQYFGPGTRLLVL.